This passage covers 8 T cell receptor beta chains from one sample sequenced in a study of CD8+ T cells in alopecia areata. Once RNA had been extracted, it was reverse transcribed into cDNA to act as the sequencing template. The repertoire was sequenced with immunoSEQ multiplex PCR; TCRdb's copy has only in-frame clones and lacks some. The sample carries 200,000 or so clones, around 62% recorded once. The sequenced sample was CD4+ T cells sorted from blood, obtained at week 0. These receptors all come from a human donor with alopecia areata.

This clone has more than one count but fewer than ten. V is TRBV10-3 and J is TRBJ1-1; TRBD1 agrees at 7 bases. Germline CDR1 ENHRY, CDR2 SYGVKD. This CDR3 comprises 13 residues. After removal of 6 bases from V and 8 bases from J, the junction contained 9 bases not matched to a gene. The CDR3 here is CAISSRGGLEAFF. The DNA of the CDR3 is TGTGCCATCAGCTCCAGGGGGGGACTCGAAGCTTTCTTT.

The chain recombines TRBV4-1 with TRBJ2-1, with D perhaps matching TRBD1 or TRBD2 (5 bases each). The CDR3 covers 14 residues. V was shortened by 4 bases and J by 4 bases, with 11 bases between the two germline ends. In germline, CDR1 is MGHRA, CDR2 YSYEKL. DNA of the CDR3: TGCGCCAGCAGCCCTGGGGACCGATACAATGAGCAGTTCTTC. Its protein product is CASSPGDRYNEQFF.

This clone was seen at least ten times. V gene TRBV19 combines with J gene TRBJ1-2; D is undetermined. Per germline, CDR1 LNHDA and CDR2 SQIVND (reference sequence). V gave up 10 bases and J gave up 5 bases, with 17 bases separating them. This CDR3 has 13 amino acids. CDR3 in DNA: TGTGCCACGCACCGGTTGGGCCGGTATGGCTACACCTTC. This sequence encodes CATHRLGRYGYTF.

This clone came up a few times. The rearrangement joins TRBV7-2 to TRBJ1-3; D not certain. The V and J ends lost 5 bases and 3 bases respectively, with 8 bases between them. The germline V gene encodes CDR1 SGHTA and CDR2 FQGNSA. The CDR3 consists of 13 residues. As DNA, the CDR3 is TGTGCCAGCAGCCGAGCCCTTGGAAACACCATATATTTT. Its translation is CASSRALGNTIYF.

The CDR3 loop reads CAISVTSGGRTDTQYF. As DNA, the CDR3 is TGTGCCATCAGTGTAACTAGCGGGGGGCGCACAGATACGCAGTATTTT. This sequence joins TRBV10-3 and TRBJ2-3, with 12 bases that match TRBD2. The CDR3 covers 16 residues. Germline V CDR1 and CDR2: ENHRY, SYGVKD. The junction had 3 bases not matched to a gene; V was cut back by 4 bases and J by 1 base.

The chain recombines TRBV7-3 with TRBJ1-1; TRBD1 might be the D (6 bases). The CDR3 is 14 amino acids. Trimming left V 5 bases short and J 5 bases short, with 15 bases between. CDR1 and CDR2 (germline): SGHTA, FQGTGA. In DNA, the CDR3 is TGTGCCAGCAGCGATTCAAATAGGGGGACTGAAGCTTTCTTT. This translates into CASSDSNRGTEAFF.

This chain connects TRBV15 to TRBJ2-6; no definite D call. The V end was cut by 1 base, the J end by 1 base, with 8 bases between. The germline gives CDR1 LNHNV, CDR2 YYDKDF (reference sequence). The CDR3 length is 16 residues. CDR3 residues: CATSRVRGSGANVLTF. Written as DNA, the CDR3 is TGTGCCACCAGCAGAGTCAGAGGATCTGGGGCCAACGTCCTGACTTTC.

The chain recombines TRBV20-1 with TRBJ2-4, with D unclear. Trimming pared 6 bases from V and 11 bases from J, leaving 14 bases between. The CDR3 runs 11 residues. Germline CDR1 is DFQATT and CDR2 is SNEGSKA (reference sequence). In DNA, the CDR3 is TGCAGTGCCCCAAAGGGTTACGTTCAGTACTTC. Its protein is CSAPKGYVQYF.